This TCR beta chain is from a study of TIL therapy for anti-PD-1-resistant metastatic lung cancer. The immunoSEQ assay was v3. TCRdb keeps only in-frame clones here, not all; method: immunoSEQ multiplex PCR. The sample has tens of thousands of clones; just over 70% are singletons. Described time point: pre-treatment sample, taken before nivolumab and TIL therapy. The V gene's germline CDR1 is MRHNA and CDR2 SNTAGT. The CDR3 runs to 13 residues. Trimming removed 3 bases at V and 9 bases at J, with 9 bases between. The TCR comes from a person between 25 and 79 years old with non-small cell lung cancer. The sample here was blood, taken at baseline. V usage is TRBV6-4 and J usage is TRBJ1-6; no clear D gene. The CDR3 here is CASSEQLGSPLHF. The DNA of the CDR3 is TGTGCCAGCAGTGAACAGTTAGGTTCACCCCTCCACTTT.